Following are 12 T cell receptor beta chains from one sample sequenced in a study of beta chain features in type 1 diabetes. Whole-study results and caveats: Among patients with Type 1 diabetes, TCRB CDR3s were moderately but significantly shorter in every one of the four CD4+ subsets.

The isolated RNA, all of it, was reverse transcribed, so expressed TCRB transcripts were what got sequenced. Produced via immunoSEQ multiplex PCR; TCRdb's table is partial and in-frame only. The table records some 660,000 clones, over 13% of them present only once. No antigen has been identified for these receptors. Sequenced input: naive CD4+ T cells from blood. The receptors come from a man between 18 and 29 years old with type 1 diabetes.

The chain has TRBV5-1 and TRBJ2-7; D may correspond to TRBD1 or TRBD2 (5 bases each). CDR1 and CDR2 from the germline V gene are SGHRS and YFSETQ. Trimming stripped 3 bases from V and 2 bases from J, with 15 bases between. This CDR3 is built from 15 residues. The CDR3 loop is CASSSDGTDPYEQYF. For the CDR3, the DNA is TGCGCCAGCAGCTCGGACGGGACCGACCCCTACGAGCAGTACTTC.

This rearrangement joins TRBV11-2 to TRBJ2-7; no definite D call. The CDR3 has 14 residues. The germline CDR1 and CDR2 sequences are SGHAT and FQNNGV. V lost 5 bases, J lost 4 bases, and 15 bases lay in between. CDR3: CASSLLGRIYEQYF. Here the CDR3 DNA reads TGTGCCAGCAGCCTGCTCGGCAGGATTTACGAGCAGTACTTC.

The V gene is TRBV5-4, the J gene TRBJ2-4; D is perhaps TRBD1 or TRBD2 (5 bases each). Germline V gene lookup returns CDR1 SGHNT and CDR2 YYREEE (reference sequence). V lost 5 bases and J lost 8, with 11 bases in between. This CDR3 region has 12 residues. The chain's CDR3 is CASRDSGHIQYF. The CDR3 coding sequence is TGTGCCAGCAGGGACTCGGGACACATTCAGTACTTC.

This chain's CDR3 is CASSEQGYNSPLHF. The DNA of the CDR3 is TGTGCCAGCAGTGAGCAGGGATATAATTCACCCCTCCACTTT. The chain carries TRBV6-4 and TRBJ1-6; possible D gene TRBD1, 5 bases. Per germline, CDR1 MRHNA and CDR2 SNTAGT. CDR3 length: 14 residues. V lost 3 bases and J 4 bases, leaving 7 bases between the germline ends.

This clone was recorded a few times. The chain couples TRBV19 to TRBJ1-1, with TRBD1 as a possible D gene (5 bases). The germline CDR1 and CDR2 sequences are LNHDA and SQIVND (reference sequence). V was shortened by 5 bases and J by 3 bases, with 10 bases between the two germline ends. This CDR3 is built from 13 residues. The CDR3 sequence is CASSGTAHTEAFF. The CDR3 nucleotides are TGTGCCAGTAGTGGGACCGCTCACACTGAAGCTTTCTTT.

This clone was seen a few times. The chain carries TRBV5-6 and TRBJ1-1, with D tentatively TRBD1 (6 bases). CDR3 length equals 14 residues. The germline CDR1 and CDR2 sequences are SGHDT and YYEEEE. Trimming stripped 2 bases from V and 3 bases from J, with 11 bases between. The CDR3: CASSLQGGDTEAFF. In DNA form, the CDR3 reads TGTGCCAGCAGCTTACAGGGCGGGGACACTGAAGCTTTCTTT.

The chain couples TRBV4-3 to TRBJ1-2; no clear D gene. V was pared by 0 bases and J by 4 bases, with 15 bases between. Germline values: CDR1 LGHNA, CDR2 YSLEER. The CDR3 spans 16 residues. CDR3 bases: TGCGCCAGCAGCCAAGATAAGGGCCCAGTTATCTATGGCTACACCTTC. It encodes CASSQDKGPVIYGYTF.

In its sample, this clone was seen a few times. The chain has TRBV14 and TRBJ2-1, with TRBD2 matching over 10 bases. The germline V gene has CDR1 SGHDN and CDR2 FVKESK. The CDR3 has 15 amino acids. V lost 4 bases to trimming and J lost 5 bases; unmatched junction nucleotides: 5. The CDR3 loop is CASSPLAGAHNEQFF. DNA of the CDR3: TGTGCCAGCAGCCCGCTAGCGGGGGCCCACAATGAGCAGTTCTTC.

CDR3 coding DNA: TGCAGCGTCGTACTTCGGACAGCAATATACAATGAGCAGTTCTTC. Translation: CSVVLRTAIYNEQFF. The chain uses TRBV29-1 and TRBJ2-1; D is possibly TRBD1 (6 bases). Looked up from germline, CDR1 is SQVTM and CDR2 is ANQGSEA. Trimming took off 6 bases at V and 4 bases at J, with 19 bases between the two ends. The CDR3 has 15 residues.

This clone was seen a few times. CDR3 protein: CASSFKAGGANVLTF. DNA of the CDR3: TGTGCCAGCAGTTTCAAGGCTGGTGGGGCCAACGTCCTGACTTTC. The rearrangement uses TRBV6-6 and TRBJ2-6; the D is unclear. Trimming stripped 4 bases from V and 3 bases from J, with 10 bases between. Germline lookup yields CDR1 MNHNY and CDR2 SVGAGI (reference sequence). There are 15 residues in the CDR3.

The V gene is TRBV25-1, the J gene TRBJ1-6, with a possible D match to TRBD1 (5 bases). CDR1 is MGHDK and CDR2 is SYGVNS in the germline V gene. The CDR3 consists of 12 residues. The germline V and J ends were trimmed by 6 bases and 10 bases, with 10 bases remaining between them. The CDR3 nucleotides read TGTGCCAGCAGCCTGACAGCGTCACCCCTCCACTTT. Protein sequence: CASSLTASPLHF. The full variable domain, in which reference TRBV25-1 and TRBJ1-6 provide the parts outside the CDR3, is EADIYQTPRYLVIGTGKKITLECSQTMGHDKMYWYQQDPGMELHLIHYSYGVNSTEKGDLSSESTVSRIRTEHFPLTLESARPSHTSQYLCASSLTASPLHFGNGTRLTVT.

The V call is TRBV2, the J call TRBJ1-1; D might be TRBD1 (5 bases). The CDR3 covers 14 residues. V was trimmed by 6 bases and J by 1 base, leaving 12 bases between them. The germline V gene has CDR1 SNHLY and CDR2 FYNNEI. As DNA, the CDR3 is TGTGCCAGCAGGGGGGAACAGCCGAACACTGAAGCTTTCTTT. Translated, it gives CASRGEQPNTEAFF. The full variable domain, rest sourced from reference TRBV2 and TRBJ1-1, is EPEVTQTPSHQVTQMGQEVILRCVPISNHLYFYWYRQILGQKVEFLVSFYNNEISEKSEIFDDQFSVERPDGSNFTLKIRSTKLEDSAMYFCASRGEQPNTEAFFGQGTRLTVV.